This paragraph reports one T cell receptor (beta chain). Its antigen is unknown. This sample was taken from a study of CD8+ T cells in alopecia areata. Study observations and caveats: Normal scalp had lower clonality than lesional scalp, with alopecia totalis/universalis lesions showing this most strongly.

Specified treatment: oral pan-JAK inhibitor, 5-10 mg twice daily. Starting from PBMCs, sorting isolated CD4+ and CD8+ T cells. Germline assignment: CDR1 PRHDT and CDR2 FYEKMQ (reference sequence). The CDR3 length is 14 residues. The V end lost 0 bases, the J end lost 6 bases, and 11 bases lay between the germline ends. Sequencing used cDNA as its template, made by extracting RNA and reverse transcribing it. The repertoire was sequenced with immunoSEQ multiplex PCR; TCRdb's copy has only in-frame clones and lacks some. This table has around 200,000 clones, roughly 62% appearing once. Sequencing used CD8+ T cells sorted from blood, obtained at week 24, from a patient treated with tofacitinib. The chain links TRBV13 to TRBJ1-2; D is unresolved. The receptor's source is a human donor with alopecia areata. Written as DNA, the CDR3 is TGTGCCAGCAGCTTAGGTTGGCAGAGGAATGGCTACACCTTC. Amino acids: CASSLGWQRNGYTF.